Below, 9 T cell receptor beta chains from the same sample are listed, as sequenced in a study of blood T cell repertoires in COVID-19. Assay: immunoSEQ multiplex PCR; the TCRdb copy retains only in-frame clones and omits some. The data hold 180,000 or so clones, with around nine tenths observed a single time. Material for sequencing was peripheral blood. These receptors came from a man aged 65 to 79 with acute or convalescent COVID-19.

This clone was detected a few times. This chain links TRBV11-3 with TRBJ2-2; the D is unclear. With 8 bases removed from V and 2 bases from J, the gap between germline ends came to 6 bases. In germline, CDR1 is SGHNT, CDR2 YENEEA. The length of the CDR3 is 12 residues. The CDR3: CASVGNTGELFF. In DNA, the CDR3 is TGTGCCAGCGTCGGTAACACCGGGGAGCTGTTTTTT.

Here the CDR3 DNA reads TGTGCCAGCAGTATGAGCTCTGGAAACACCATATATTTT. Its translation: CASSMSSGNTIYF. V and J are TRBV12-3 or TRBV12-4 and TRBJ1-3; D gene uncertain. There are 13 residues in the CDR3. The germline V and J ends were trimmed by 5 bases and 0 bases, with 5 bases remaining between them.

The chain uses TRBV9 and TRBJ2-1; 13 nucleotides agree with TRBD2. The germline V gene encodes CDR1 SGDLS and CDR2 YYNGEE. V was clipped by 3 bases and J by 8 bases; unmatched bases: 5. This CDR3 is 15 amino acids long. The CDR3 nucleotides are TGTGCCAGCAGCGCCGGACTAGCGGGAGAGGATGAGCAGTTCTTC. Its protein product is CASSAGLAGEDEQFF.

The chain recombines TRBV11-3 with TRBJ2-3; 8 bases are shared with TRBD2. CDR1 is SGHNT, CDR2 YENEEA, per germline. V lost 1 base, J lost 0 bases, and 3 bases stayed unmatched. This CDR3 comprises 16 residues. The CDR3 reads CASSLGPSGSTDTQYF. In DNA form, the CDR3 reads TGTGCCAGCAGCTTAGGTCCTAGCGGGAGCACAGATACGCAGTATTTT. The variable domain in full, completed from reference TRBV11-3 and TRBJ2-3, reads EAGVVQSPRYKIIEKKQPVAFWCNPISGHNTLYWYLQNLGQGPELLIRYENEEAVDDSQLPKDRFSAERLKGVDSTLKIQPAELGDSAVYLCASSLGPSGSTDTQYFGPGTRLTVL.

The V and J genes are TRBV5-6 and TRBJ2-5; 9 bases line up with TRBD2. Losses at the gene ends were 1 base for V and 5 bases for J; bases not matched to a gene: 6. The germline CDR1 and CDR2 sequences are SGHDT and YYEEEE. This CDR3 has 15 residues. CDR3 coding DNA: TGTGCCAGCAGCTTGAAACTAGCGGGCGGCGAGACCCAGTACTTC. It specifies CASSLKLAGGETQYF.

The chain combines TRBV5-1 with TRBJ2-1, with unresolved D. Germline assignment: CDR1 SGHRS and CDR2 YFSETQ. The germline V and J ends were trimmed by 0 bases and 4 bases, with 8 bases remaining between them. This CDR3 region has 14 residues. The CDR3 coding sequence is TGCGCCAGCAGCTTGGGGCAGGCTTACAATGAGCAGTTCTTC. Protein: CASSLGQAYNEQFF.

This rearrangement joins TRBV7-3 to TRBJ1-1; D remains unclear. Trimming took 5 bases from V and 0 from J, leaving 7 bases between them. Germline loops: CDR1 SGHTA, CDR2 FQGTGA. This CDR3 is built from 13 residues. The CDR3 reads CASSATLNTEAFF. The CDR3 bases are TGTGCCAGCAGCGCCACATTGAACACTGAAGCTTTCTTT.

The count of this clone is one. The CDR3 DNA sequence: TGTGCCAGCAGTTTACAGGGGACGGAGACCCAGTACTTC. Protein sequence: CASSLQGTETQYF. The V call is TRBV27, the J call TRBJ2-5; D perhaps matches TRBD1 (6 bases). Germline CDR1 MNHEY, CDR2 SMNVEV (reference sequence). The CDR3 extends over 13 amino acids. The V end was cut by 2 bases, the J end by 5 bases, with 9 bases between.

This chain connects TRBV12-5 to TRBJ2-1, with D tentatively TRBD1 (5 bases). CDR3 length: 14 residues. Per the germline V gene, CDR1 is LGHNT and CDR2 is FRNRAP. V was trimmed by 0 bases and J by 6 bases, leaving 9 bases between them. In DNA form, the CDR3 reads TGTGCTAGTGGTTTGGTGAGTCAGGGCAATGAGCAGTTCTTC. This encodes CASGLVSQGNEQFF. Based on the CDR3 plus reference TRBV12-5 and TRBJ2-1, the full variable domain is DARVTQTPRHKVTEMGQEVTMRCQPILGHNTVFWYRQTMMQGLELLAYFRNRAPLDDSGMPKDRFSAEMPDATLATLKIQPSEPRDSAVYFCASGLVSQGNEQFFGPGTRLTVL.